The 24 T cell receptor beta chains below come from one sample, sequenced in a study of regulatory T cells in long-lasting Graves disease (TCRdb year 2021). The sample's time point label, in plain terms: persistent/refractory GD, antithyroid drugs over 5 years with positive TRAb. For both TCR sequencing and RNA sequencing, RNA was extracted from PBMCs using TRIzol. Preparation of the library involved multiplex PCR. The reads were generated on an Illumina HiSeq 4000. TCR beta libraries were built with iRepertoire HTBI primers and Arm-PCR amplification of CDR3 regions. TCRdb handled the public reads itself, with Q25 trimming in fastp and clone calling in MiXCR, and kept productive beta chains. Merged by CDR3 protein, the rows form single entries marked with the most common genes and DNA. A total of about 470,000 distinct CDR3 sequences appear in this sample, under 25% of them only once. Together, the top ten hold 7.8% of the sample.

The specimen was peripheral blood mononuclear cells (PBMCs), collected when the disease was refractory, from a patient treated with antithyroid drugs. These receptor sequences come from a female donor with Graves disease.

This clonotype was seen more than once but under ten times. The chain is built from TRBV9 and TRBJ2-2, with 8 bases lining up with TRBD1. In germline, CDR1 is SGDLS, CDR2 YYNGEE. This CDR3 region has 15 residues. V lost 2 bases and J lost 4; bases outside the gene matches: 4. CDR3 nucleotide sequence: TGTGCCAGCAGCGTGGGTACAGGGGGCACCGGGGAGCTGTTTTTT. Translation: CASSVGTGGTGELFF.

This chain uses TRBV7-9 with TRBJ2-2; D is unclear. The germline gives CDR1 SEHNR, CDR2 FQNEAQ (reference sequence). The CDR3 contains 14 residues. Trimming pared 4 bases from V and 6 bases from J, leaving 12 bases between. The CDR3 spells CASSSFGGSGELFF. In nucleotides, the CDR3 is TGTGCCAGCAGCTCCTTTGGTGGGTCCGGGGAGCTGTTTTTT.

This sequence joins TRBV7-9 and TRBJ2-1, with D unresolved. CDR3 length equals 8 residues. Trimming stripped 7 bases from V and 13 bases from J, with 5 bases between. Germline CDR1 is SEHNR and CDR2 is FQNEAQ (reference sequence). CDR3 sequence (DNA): TGTGCCAGCAACCCCCAGTTCTTC. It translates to CASNPQFF.

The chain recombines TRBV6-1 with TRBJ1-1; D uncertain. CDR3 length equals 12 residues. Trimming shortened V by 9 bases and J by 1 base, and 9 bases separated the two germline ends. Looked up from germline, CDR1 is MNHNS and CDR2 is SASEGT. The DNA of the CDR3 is TGTGCCAGTAGACGTAGGAACACTGAAGCTTTCTTT. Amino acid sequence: CASRRRNTEAFF.

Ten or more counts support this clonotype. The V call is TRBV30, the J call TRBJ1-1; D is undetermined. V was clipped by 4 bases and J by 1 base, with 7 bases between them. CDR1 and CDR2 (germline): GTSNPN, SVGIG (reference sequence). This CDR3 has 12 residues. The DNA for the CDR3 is TGTGCCTGGACCCCAGGGAACACTGAAGCTTTCTTT. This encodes CAWTPGNTEAFF.

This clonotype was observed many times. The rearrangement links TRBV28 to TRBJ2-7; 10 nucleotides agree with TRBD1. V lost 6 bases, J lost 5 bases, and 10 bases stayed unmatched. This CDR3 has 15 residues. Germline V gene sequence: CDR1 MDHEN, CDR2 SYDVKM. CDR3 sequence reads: CASSERGQGYDEQYF. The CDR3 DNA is TGTGCCAGCAGCGAACGGGGACAGGGGTATGACGAGCAGTACTTC. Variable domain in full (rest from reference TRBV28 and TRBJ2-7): DVKVTQSSRYLVKRTGEKVFLECVQDMDHENMFWYRQDPGLGLRLIYFSYDVKMKEKGDIPEGYSVSREKKERFSLILESASTNQTSMYLCASSERGQGYDEQYFGPGTRLTVT.

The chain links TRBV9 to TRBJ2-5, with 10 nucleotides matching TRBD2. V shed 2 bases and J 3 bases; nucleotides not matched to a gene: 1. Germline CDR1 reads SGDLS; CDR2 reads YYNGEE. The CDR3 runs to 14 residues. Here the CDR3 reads CASSVGLAKETQYF. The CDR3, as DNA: TGTGCCAGCAGCGTGGGACTAGCGAAAGAGACCCAGTACTTC.

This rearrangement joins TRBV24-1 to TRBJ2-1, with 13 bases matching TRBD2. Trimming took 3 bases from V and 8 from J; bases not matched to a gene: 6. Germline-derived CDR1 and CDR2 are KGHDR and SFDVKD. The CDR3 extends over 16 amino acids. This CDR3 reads CATSDLTSGRADEQFF. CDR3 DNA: TGTGCCACCAGTGATCTTACTAGCGGGAGGGCGGATGAGCAGTTCTTC.

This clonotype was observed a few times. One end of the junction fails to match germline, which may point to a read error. The CDR3 sequence: CASSLFLSESYTF. CDR3 nucleotide sequence: TGTGCCAGCAGCTTGTTTCTGTCCGAGAGCTACACCTTC. J is TRBJ1-2 and V is TRBV5-1; no reliable D call. The germline CDR1 and CDR2 sequences are SGHRS and YFSETQ. CDR3 length: 13 residues.

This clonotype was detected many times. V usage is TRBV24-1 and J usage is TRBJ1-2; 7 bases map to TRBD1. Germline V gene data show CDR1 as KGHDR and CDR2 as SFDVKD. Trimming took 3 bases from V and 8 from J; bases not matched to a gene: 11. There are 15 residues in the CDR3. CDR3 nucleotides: TGTGCCACCAGTGATCCGACAGGGACGAAGGAAGGCTACACCTTC. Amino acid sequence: CATSDPTGTKEGYTF.

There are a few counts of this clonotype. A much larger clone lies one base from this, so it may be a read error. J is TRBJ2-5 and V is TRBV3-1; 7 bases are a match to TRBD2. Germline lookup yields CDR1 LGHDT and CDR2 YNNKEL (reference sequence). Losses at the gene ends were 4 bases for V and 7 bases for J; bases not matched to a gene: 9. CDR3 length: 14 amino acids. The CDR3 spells CASSPMGGGATQYF. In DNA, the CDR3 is TGTGCCAGCAGCCCGATGGGGGGAGGGGCGACCCAGTACTTC.

The CDR3 DNA is TGTGCCAGCAGCCCTAGAAGGGACGAAGGGGAGCTGTTTTTT. It codes for CASSPRRDEGELFF. The chain uses TRBV6-1 and TRBJ2-2; D may match TRBD1 or TRBD2 (5 bases each). With 6 bases removed from V and 8 bases from J, the gap between germline ends came to 16 bases. Germline V gives CDR1 MNHNS, CDR2 SASEGT. The CDR3 is 14 residues long.

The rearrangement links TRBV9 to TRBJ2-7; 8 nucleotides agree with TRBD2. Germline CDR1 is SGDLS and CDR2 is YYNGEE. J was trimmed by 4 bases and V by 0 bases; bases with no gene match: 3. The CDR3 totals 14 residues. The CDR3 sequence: CASSVDGRGYEQYF. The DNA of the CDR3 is TGTGCCAGCAGCGTAGACGGGAGGGGGTACGAGCAGTACTTC.

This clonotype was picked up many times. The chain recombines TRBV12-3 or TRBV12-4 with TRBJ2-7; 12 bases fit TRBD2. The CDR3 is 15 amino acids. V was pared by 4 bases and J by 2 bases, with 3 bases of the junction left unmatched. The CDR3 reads CASSSSGRVPYEQYF. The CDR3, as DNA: TGTGCCAGCAGTTCTAGCGGGAGGGTCCCCTACGAGCAGTACTTC.

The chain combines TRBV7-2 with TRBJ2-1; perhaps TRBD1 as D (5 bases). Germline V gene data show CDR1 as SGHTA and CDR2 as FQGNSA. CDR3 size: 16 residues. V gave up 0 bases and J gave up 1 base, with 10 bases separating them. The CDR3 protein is CASSLAGQGSYNEQFF. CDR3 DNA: TGTGCCAGCAGCTTAGCGGGGCAGGGTTCCTACAATGAGCAGTTCTTC.

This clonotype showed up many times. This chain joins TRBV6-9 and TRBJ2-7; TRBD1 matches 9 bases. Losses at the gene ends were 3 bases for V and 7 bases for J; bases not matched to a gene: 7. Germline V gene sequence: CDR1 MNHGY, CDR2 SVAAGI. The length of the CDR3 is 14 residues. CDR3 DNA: TGTGCCAGCAGTTACTCTCTAGGACAGGGGGAGCAGTACTTC. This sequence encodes CASSYSLGQGEQYF.

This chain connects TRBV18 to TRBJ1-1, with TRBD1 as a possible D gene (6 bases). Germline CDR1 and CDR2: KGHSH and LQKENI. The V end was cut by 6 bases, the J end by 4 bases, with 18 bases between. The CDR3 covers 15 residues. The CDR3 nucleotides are TGTGCCAGCTCGCGCCCGGGGGCCCCGGGCACTGAAGCTTTCTTT. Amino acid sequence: CASSRPGAPGTEAFF.

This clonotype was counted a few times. Written as DNA, the CDR3 is TGCAGTGCAATTAGCGGGACCTCCGGGACCGGGGAGCTGTTTTTT. Translating it yields CSAISGTSGTGELFF. The gene calls are TRBV20-1 and TRBJ2-2, with TRBD2 matching 8 bases. Germline trimming cut 6 bases from V and 5 bases from J; bases unmatched to any gene: 11. The CDR3 is 15 amino acids. Per germline, CDR1 DFQATT and CDR2 SNEGSKA (reference sequence).

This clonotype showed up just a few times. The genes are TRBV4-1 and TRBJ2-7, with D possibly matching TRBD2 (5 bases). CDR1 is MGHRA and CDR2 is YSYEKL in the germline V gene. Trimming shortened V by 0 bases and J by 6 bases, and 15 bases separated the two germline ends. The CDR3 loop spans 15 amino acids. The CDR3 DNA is TGCGCCAGCAGCCAAGATCGAGCGGTTATTAGCGAGCAGTACTTC. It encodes CASSQDRAVISEQYF.

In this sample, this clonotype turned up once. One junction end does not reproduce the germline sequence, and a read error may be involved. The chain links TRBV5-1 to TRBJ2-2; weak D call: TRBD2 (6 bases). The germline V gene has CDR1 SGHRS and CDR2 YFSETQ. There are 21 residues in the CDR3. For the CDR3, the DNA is TGTGCCAGCAGCTCCGCCGAACCCCTAGCGTCTAATGGGAGGTCGTCCGGGGAGCTGTTTTTT. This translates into CASSSAEPLASNGRSSGELFF.

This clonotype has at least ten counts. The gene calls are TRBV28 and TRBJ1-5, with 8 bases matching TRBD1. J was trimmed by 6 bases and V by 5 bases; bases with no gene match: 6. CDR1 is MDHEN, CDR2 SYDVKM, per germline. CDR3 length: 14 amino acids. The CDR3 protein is CASSLGQGAQPQHF. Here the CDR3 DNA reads TGTGCCAGCAGTCTTGGACAGGGCGCTCAGCCCCAGCATTTT. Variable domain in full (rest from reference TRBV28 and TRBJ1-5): DVKVTQSSRYLVKRTGEKVFLECVQDMDHENMFWYRQDPGLGLRLIYFSYDVKMKEKGDIPEGYSVSREKKERFSLILESASTNQTSMYLCASSLGQGAQPQHFGDGTRLSIL.

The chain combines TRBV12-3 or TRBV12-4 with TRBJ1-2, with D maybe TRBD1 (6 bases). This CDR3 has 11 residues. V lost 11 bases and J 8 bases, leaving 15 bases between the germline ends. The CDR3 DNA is TGTGCCTGCGGGGGGCCGGGAGGCTACACCTTC. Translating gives CACGGPGGYTF.

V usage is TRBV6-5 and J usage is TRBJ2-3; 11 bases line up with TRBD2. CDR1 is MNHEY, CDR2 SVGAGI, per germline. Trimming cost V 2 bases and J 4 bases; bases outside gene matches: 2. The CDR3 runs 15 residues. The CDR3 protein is CASSYQGLAADTQYF. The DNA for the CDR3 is TGTGCCAGCAGTTACCAGGGACTAGCGGCAGATACGCAGTATTTT.

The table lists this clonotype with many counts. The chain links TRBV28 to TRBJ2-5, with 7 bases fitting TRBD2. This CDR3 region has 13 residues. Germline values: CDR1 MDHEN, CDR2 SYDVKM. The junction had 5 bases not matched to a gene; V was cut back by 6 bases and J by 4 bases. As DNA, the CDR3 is TGTGCCAGCAGGTATTCGGGGGGAGAGACCCAGTACTTC. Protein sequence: CASRYSGGETQYF.